A selection of T cell receptor beta chains follows, all from one sample in a study of blood T cell repertoires in COVID-19. TCRdb's copy holds only in-frame clones and misses some; the assay was immunoSEQ multiplex PCR. The sample has under 200,000 clones, approximately 82% seen once. Input material: PBMCs or T cells enriched from blood (not recorded which). These receptors all stem from a woman in her fifties or sixties with acute COVID-19. The CDR3 runs from the conserved cysteine through the conserved F or W. A D gene is named only where the DNA matches it firmly. Some rows have no size entry. The others give once, few or many, or a class for an expanded clone.

V	D	size	J	CDR3	DNA
TRBV9	.	.	TRBJ1-2	CASSVTGQGIFHGYTF	TGTGCCAGCAGCGTCACTGGGCAGGGGATTTTTCATGGCTACACCTTC
TRBV29-1	.	.	TRBJ1-5	CSAKIGTSPHSNQPQHF	TGCAGCGCTAAAATCGGGACATCCCCCCATAGCAATCAGCCCCAGCATTTT
TRBV6-1	TRBD1	few	TRBJ2-7	CASSEVGQVTYEQYF	TGTGCCAGCAGTGAAGTAGGACAGGTTACCTACGAGCAGTACTTC
TRBV4-2	TRBD2	.	TRBJ2-5	CASSQGGGRLVRETQYF	TGTGCCAGCAGCCAAGGGGGGGGACGGCTCGTCCGAGAGACCCAGTACTTC
TRBV27	TRBD2	.	TRBJ2-1	CATRKRGGLNEQFF	TGTGCCACCCGAAAGCGGGGGGGGCTCAATGAGCAGTTCTTC
TRBV3-1/TRBV3-2	TRBD2	.	TRBJ2-5	CASSQAQRGGQETQYF	TGTGCCAGCAGCCAAGCTCAGCGGGGGGGCCAAGAGACCCAGTACTTC
TRBV5-1	.	.	TRBJ1-5	CASSPDGGAQPQHF	TGCGCCAGCAGCCCCGACGGGGGGGCTCAGCCCCAGCATTTT
TRBV25-1	.	.	TRBJ2-5	CASSESRYQETQYF	TGTGCCAGCAGTGAATCCAGGTACCAAGAGACCCAGTACTTC
TRBV19	.	.	TRBJ2-1	CASSIVETTLNEQFF	TGTGCCAGTAGTATAGTAGAGACTACTCTTAATGAGCAGTTCTTC
TRBV28	.	.	TRBJ1-1	CASSLYRLNTEAFF	TGTGCCAGCAGTTTGTACAGATTGAACACTGAAGCTTTCTTT
TRBV5-6	.	.	TRBJ1-4	CASSLVAVEKLFF	TGTGCCAGCAGCTTGGTGGCAGTTGAAAAACTGTTTTTT
TRBV4-3	.	.	TRBJ1-6	CASSQVTGSNSPLHF	TGCGCCAGCAGCCAAGTCACAGGGTCTAATTCACCCCTCCACTTT
TRBV6-2/TRBV6-3	.	.	TRBJ1-2	CASSSTGFGYTF	TGTGCCAGCAGCTCCACAGGGTTTGGCTACACCTTC
TRBV28	TRBD1	.	TRBJ2-5	CASRSRTGPKRETQYF	TGTGCCAGCAGATCTCGGACAGGCCCCAAACGGGAGACCCAGTACTTC
TRBV2	TRBD1	.	TRBJ1-2	CASSEGQGRDGYTF	TGTGCCAGCAGTGAGGGACAGGGGAGAGATGGCTACACCTTC
TRBV4-1	TRBD2	.	TRBJ2-1	CASSRQEASGARDEQFF	TGCGCCAGCAGCCGTCAGGAGGCTAGCGGGGCCCGGGATGAGCAGTTCTTC
TRBV30	TRBD2	.	TRBJ2-3	CAWSGTSRGTQYF	TGTGCCTGGAGTGGGACTAGCCGAGGTACGCAGTATTTT
TRBV2	.	once	TRBJ2-6	CASSASGSGANVLTF	TGTGCCAGCAGTGCGTCAGGCTCTGGGGCCAACGTCCTGACTTTC
TRBV7-9	.	.	TRBJ2-3	CASSPRFWPDTQYF	TGTGCCAGCAGCCCCAGGTTCTGGCCAGATACGCAGTATTTT
TRBV3-1/TRBV3-2	.	few	TRBJ2-7	CASSHNMREQYF	TGTGCCAGCAGCCATAACATGCGGGAGCAGTACTTC
TRBV6-1	.	.	TRBJ2-1	CASSERGSYNEQFF	TGTGCCAGCAGTGAACGGGGCTCCTACAATGAGCAGTTCTTC
TRBV13	TRBD1	.	TRBJ2-5	CASSFLGTGETQYF	TGTGCCAGCAGCTTTCTGGGGACAGGAGAGACCCAGTACTTC
TRBV5-1	TRBD2	.	TRBJ2-2	CASRQLAGPTGELFF	TGCGCCAGCAGACAACTAGCGGGACCCACCGGGGAGCTGTTTTTT
TRBV6-5	.	few	TRBJ1-1	CASSYQRNTEAFF	TGTGCCAGCAGTTACCAGCGGAACACTGAAGCTTTCTTT
TRBV6-5	TRBD1	.	TRBJ1-6	CASGDSLIYSPLHF	TGTGCCAGCGGGGACAGCTTAATTTATTCACCCCTCCACTTT
TRBV2	.	.	TRBJ2-2	CASERDLNTGELFF	TGTGCCAGCGAGCGTGACTTGAACACCGGGGAGCTGTTTTTT
TRBV7-2	TRBD2	.	TRBJ2-3	CASSSLYSGIDTQYF	TGTGCCAGCAGCTCATTATATAGCGGGATTGATACGCAGTATTTT
TRBV10-3	.	.	TRBJ1-2	CATASGGGYTF	TGTGCCACGGCCTCCGGGGGAGGCTACACCTTC
TRBV27	.	.	TRBJ2-5	CASSFLRGGTSQETQYF	TGTGCCAGCAGTTTCCTGAGAGGCGGGACCTCCCAAGAGACCCAGTACTTC
TRBV10-3	.	once	TRBJ1-5	CAISQDSNQPQHF	TGTGCCATCAGTCAGGATAGCAATCAGCCCCAGCATTTT
TRBV19	TRBD1	once	TRBJ2-7	CASSSSGTAFYEQYF	TGTGCCAGTAGTTCTTCCGGGACAGCTTTCTACGAGCAGTACTTC
TRBV10-3	.	.	TRBJ1-6	CATYPALAEWETLHF	TGTGCCACATACCCCGCACTGGCGGAGTGGGAGACCCTCCACTTT
TRBV7-2	.	once	TRBJ2-5	CASSLVSTAQETQYF	TGTGCCAGCAGCTTAGTCAGTACAGCACAAGAGACCCAGTACTTC
TRBV6-2/TRBV6-3	TRBD1	.	TRBJ1-1	CASSPLPGQGWSEAFF	TGTGCCAGCAGCCCACTCCCGGGACAGGGCTGGTCTGAAGCTTTCTTT
TRBV7-2	TRBD1	.	TRBJ2-7	CASSLGQGFNEQYF	TGTGCCAGCAGCTTAGGACAGGGGTTCAACGAGCAGTACTTC
TRBV10-2	.	.	TRBJ1-1	CATTGQLLVNTEAFF	TGCGCCACTACAGGACAGCTCCTTGTGAACACTGAAGCTTTCTTT
TRBV6-5	TRBD1	few	TRBJ1-3	CASRQQGTAGNTIYF	TGTGCCAGCAGACAACAGGGGACCGCTGGAAACACCATATATTTT